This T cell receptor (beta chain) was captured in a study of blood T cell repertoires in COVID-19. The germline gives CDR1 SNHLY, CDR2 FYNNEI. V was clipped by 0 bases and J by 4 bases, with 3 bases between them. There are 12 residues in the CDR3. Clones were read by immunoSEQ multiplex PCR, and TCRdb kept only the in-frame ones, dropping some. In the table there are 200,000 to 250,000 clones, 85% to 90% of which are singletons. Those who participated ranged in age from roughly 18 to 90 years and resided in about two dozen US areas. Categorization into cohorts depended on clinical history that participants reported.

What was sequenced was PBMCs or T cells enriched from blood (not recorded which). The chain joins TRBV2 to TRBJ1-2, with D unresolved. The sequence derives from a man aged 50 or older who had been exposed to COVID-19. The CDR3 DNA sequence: TGTGCCAGCAGTGAAGCAGCCTATGGCTACACCTTC. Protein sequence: CASSEAAYGYTF. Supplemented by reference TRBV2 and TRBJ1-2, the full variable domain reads EPEVTQTPSHQVTQMGQEVILRCVPISNHLYFYWYRQILGQKVEFLVSFYNNEISEKSEIFDDQFSVERPDGSNFTLKIRSTKLEDSAMYFCASSEAAYGYTFGSGTRLTVV.